These 3 T cell receptor beta chains originate from one sample sequenced in a study of beta chain features in type 1 diabetes. The isolated RNA, all of it, was reverse transcribed, so expressed TCRB transcripts were what got sequenced. Some clones are missing from TCRdb's copy, which holds only in-frame ones; the method was immunoSEQ multiplex PCR. The sample carries about 160,000 clones, approximately 8.4% recorded once. The study's findings and limits: Shorter TCRB CDR3s, moderately but significantly so, marked every one of the four CD4+ subsets in Type 1 diabetes patients.

Antigens for these TCRs are unknown. Sequenced sample: central memory CD4+ T cells from blood. The receptor set was obtained from a man aged 18-30 years with type 1 diabetes.

J is TRBJ1-1 and V is TRBV6-6; D perhaps matches TRBD1 (5 bases). CDR1 is MNHNY, CDR2 SVGAGI, per germline (reference sequence). V lost 6 bases and J lost 0, with 8 bases in between. This CDR3 has 13 residues. The CDR3 loop reads CASRQGMNTEAFF. The DNA for the CDR3 is TGTGCCAGCAGGCAGGGCATGAACACTGAAGCTTTCTTT.

This clone occurred a few times. This same CDR3 is encoded by further DNA sequences in the sample. The chain links TRBV5-4 to TRBJ2-5; D ambiguous. Germline V gene sequence: CDR1 SGHNT, CDR2 YYREEE (reference sequence). Trimming removed 1 base from V and 1 base from J, with 5 bases in between. The CDR3 spans 13 residues. The CDR3: CASSLISQETQYF. In nucleotides, the CDR3 is TGTGCCAGCAGCTTGATTAGCCAAGAGACCCAGTACTTC.

This clone has a handful of counts. This chain links TRBV28 with TRBJ2-3; TRBD1 agrees at 8 bases. The CDR3 runs to 14 residues. V dropped 7 bases and J dropped 2; count of bases not matched to a gene: 5. The germline CDR1 and CDR2 sequences are MDHEN and SYDVKM. DNA of the CDR3: TGTGCCAGCAAACAGGGGGGACACACAGATACGCAGTATTTT. Protein: CASKQGGHTDTQYF.